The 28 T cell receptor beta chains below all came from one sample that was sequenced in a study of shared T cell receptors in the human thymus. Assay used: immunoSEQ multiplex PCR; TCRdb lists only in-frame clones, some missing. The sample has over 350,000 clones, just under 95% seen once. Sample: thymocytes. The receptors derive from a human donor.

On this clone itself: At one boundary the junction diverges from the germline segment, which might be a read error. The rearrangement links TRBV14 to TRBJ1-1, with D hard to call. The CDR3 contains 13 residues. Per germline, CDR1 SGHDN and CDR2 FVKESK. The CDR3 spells CASSQEVSPIPLF. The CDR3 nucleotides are TGTGCCAGCAGCCAAGAGGTGTCACCCATTCCGCTCTTT.

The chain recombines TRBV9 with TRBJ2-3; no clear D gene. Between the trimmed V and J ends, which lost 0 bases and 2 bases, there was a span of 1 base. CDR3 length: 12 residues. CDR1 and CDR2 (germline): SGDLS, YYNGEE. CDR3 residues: CASSVDTDTQYF. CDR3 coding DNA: TGTGCCAGCAGCGTAGACACAGATACGCAGTATTTT.

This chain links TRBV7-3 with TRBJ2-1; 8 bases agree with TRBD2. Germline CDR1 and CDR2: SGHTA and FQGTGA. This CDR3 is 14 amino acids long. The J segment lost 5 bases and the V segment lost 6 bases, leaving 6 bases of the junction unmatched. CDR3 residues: CASSTGTSNNEQFF. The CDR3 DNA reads TGTGCCAGCAGTACCGGGACTAGTAACAATGAGCAGTTCTTC.

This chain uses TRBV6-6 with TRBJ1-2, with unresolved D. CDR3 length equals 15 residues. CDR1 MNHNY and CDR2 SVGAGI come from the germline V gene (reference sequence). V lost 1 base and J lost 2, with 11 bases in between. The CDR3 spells CASSYWPERNYGYTF. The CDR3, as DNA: TGTGCCAGCAGTTACTGGCCAGAACGAAACTATGGCTACACCTTC.

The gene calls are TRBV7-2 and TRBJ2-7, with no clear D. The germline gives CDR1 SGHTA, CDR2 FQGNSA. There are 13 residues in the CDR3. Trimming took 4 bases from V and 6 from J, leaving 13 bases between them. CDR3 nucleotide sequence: TGTGCCAGCAGCTCGACGACGGCCGGCGAGCAGTACTTC. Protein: CASSSTTAGEQYF.

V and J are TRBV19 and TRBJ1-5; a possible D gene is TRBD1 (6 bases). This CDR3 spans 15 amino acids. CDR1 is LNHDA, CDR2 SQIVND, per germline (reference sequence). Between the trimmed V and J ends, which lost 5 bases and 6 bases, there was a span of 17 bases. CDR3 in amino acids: CASSPRRGTIQPQHF. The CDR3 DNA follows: TGTGCCAGTAGTCCCCGCAGGGGCACCATTCAGCCCCAGCATTTT.

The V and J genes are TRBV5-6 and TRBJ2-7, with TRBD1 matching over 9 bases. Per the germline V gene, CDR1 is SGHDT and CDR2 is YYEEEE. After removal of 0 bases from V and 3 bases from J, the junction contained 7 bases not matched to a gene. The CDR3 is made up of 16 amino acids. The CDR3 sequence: CASSLGDRVGLYEQYF. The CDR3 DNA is TGTGCCAGCAGCTTGGGGGACAGGGTGGGACTCTACGAGCAGTACTTC. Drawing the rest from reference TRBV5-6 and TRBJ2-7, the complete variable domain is DAGVTQSPTHLIKTRGQQVTLRCSPKSGHDTVSWYQQALGQGPQFIFQYYEEEERQRGNFPDRFSGHQFPNYSSELNVNALLLGDSALYLCASSLGDRVGLYEQYFGPGTRLTVT.

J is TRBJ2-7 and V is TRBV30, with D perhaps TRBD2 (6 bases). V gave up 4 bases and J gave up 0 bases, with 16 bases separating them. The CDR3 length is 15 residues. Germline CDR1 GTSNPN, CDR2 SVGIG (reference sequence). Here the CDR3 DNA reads TGTGCCTGGACGCCTGGGGCGGGACGCTCCTACGAGCAGTACTTC. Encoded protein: CAWTPGAGRSYEQYF.

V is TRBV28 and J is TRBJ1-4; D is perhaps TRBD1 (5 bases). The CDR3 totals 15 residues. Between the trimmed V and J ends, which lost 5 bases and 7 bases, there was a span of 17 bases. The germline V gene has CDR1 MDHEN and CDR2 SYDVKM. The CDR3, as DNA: TGTGCCAGCAGTCCCAGGGAGAGCGTAGGTGAAAAACTGTTTTTT. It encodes CASSPRESVGEKLFF.

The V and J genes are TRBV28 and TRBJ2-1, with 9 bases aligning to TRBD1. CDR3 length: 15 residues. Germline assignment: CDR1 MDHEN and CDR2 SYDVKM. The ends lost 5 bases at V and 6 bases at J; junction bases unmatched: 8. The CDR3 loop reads CASSGGTGRVNEQFF. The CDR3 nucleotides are TGTGCCAGCAGTGGAGGGACAGGGCGGGTCAATGAGCAGTTCTTC. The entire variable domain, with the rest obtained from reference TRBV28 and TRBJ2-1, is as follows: DVKVTQSSRYLVKRTGEKVFLECVQDMDHENMFWYRQDPGLGLRLIYFSYDVKMKEKGDIPEGYSVSREKKERFSLILESASTNQTSMYLCASSGGTGRVNEQFFGPGTRLTVL.

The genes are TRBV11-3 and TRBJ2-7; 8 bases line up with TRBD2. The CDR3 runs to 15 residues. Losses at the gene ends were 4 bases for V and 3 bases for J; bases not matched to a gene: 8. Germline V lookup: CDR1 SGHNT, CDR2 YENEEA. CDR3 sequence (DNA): TGTGCCAGCAGCTCGACTAGCGAGATGGACTACGAGCAGTACTTC. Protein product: CASSSTSEMDYEQYF.

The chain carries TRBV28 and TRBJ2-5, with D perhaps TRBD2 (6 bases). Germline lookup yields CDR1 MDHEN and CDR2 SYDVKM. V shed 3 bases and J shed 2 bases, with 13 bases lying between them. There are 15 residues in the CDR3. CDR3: CASSLVAVPQETQYF. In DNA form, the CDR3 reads TGTGCCAGCAGTTTGGTAGCGGTTCCTCAAGAGACCCAGTACTTC. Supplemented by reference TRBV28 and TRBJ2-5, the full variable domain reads DVKVTQSSRYLVKRTGEKVFLECVQDMDHENMFWYRQDPGLGLRLIYFSYDVKMKEKGDIPEGYSVSREKKERFSLILESASTNQTSMYLCASSLVAVPQETQYFGPGTRLLVL.

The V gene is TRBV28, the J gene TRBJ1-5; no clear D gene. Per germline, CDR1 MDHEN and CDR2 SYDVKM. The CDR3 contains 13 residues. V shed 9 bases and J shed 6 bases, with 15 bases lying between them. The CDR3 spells CASGKGIGQPQHF. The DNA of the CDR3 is TGTGCCAGTGGGAAGGGTATAGGTCAGCCCCAGCATTTT.

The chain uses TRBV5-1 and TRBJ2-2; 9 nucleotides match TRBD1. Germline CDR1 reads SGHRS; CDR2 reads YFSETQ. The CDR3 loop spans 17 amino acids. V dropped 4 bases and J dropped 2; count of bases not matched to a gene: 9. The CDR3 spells CASSRGTGNTNTGELFF. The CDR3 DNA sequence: TGCGCCAGCAGCCGCGGGACAGGGAATACCAACACCGGGGAGCTGTTTTTT.

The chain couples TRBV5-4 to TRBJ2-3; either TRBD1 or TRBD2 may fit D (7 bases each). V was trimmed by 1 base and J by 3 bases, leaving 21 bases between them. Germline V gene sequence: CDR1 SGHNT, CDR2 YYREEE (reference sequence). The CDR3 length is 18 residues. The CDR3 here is CASSLSPHPGGVTDTQYF. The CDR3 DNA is TGTGCCAGCAGCTTGTCTCCCCACCCAGGGGGGGTGACAGATACGCAGTATTTT. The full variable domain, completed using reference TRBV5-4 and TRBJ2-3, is ETGVTQSPTHLIKTRGQQVTLRCSSQSGHNTVSWYQQALGQGPQFIFQYYREEENGRGNFPPRFSGLQFPNYSSELNVNALELDDSALYLCASSLSPHPGGVTDTQYFGPGTRLTVL.

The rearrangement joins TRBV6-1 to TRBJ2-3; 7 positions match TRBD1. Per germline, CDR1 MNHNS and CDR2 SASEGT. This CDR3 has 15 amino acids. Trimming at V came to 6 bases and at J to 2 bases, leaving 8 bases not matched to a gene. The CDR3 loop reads CASRSRQGVTDTQYF. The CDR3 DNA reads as TGTGCCAGCAGAAGCAGACAGGGTGTCACAGATACGCAGTATTTT.

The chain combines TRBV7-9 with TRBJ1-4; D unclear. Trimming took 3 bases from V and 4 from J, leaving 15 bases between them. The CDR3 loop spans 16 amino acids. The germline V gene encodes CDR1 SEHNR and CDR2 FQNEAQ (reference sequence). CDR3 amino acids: CASSFSHSTYNEKLFF. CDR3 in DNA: TGTGCCAGCAGCTTTTCCCACAGTACATATAATGAAAAACTGTTTTTT.

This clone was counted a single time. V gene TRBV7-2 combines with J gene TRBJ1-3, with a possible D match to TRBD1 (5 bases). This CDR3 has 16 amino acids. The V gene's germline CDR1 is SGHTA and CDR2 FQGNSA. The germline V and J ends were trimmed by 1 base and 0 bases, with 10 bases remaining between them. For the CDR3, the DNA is TGTGCCAGCAGCTTAGTCGGGACCCTCTCTGGAAACACCATATATTTT. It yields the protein CASSLVGTLSGNTIYF.

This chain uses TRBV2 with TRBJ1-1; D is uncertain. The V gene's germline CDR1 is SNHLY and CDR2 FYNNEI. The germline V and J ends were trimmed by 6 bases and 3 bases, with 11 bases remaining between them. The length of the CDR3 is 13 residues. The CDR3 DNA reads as TGTGCCAGCAGAGAAAGGGTGGACACTGAAGCTTTCTTT. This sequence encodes CASRERVDTEAFF.

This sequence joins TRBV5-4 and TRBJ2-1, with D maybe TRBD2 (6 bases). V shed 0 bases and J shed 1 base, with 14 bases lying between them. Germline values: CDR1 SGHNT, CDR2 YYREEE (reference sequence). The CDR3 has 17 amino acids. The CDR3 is CASSLGGLAGSYNEQFF. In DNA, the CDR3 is TGTGCCAGCAGCTTGGGGGGCTTGGCGGGGTCCTACAATGAGCAGTTCTTC.

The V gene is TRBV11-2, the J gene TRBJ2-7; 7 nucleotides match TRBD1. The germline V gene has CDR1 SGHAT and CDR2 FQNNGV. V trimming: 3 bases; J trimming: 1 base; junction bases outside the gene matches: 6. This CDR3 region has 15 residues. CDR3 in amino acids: CASSFKGALSYEQYF. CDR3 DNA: TGTGCCAGCAGCTTCAAGGGGGCGCTTTCCTACGAGCAGTACTTC.

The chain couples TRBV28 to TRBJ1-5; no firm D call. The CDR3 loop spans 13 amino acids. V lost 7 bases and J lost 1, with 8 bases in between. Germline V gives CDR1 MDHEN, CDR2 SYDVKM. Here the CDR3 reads CASKPLSNQPQHF. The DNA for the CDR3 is TGTGCCAGCAAGCCTCTCAGCAATCAGCCCCAGCATTTT.

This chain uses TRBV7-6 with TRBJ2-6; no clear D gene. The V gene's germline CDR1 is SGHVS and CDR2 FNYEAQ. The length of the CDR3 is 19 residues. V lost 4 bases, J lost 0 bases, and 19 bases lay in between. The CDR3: CASSSLRGQRASGANVLTF. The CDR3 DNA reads TGTGCCAGCAGCTCCCTCCGTGGGCAGAGAGCCTCTGGGGCCAACGTCCTGACTTTC.

The CDR3 spells CASSLGPGTAYGYTF. The CDR3 region has the DNA TGTGCCAGCAGTCTAGGCCCCGGGACGGCATATGGCTACACCTTC. V usage is TRBV28 and J usage is TRBJ1-2; perhaps TRBD1 as D (5 bases). Trimming removed 5 bases at V and 5 bases at J, with 18 bases between. The CDR3 has 15 amino acids. Germline CDR1 is MDHEN and CDR2 is SYDVKM.

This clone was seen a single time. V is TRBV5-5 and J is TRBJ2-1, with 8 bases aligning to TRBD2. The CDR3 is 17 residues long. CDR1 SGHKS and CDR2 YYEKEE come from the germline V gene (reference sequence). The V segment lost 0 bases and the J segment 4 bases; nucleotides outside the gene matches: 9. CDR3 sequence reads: CASSLGPSGPQYNEQFF. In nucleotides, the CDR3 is TGTGCCAGCAGCTTGGGGCCTAGCGGGCCTCAATACAATGAGCAGTTCTTC.

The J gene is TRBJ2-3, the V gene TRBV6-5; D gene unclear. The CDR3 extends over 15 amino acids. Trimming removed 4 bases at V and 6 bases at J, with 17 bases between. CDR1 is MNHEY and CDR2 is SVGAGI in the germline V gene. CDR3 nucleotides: TGTGCCAGCAGTTCCCCAGAATCAGGTGGGGATACGCAGTATTTT. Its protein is CASSSPESGGDTQYF.

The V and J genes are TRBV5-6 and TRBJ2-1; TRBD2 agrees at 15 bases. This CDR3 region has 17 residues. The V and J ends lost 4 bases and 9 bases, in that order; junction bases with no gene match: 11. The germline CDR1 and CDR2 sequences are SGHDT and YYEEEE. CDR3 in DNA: TGTGCCAGCAGCCCACCCCGGACTAGCGGGAGGGCCGGTGAGCAGTTCTTC. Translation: CASSPPRTSGRAGEQFF.

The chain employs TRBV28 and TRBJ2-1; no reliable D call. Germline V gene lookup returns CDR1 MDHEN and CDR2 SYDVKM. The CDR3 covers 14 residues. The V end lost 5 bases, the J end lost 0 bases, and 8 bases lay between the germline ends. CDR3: CASSLGCSYNEQFF. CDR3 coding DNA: TGTGCCAGCAGTCTCGGCTGCTCCTACAATGAGCAGTTCTTC. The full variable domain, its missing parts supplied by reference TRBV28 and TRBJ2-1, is DVKVTQSSRYLVKRTGEKVFLECVQDMDHENMFWYRQDPGLGLRLIYFSYDVKMKEKGDIPEGYSVSREKKERFSLILESASTNQTSMYLCASSLGCSYNEQFFGPGTRLTVL.